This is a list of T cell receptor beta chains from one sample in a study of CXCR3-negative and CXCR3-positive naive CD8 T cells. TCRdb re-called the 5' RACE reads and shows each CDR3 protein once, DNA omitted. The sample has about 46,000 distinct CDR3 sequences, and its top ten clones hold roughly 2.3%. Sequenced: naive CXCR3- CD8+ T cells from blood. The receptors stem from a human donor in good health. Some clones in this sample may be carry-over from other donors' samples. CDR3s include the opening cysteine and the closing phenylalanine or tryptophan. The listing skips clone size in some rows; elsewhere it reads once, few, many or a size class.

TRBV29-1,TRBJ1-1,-,CSVDAVRPLMNTEAFF
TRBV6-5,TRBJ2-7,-,CASSLGTSSYEQYF
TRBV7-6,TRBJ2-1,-,CASRTGTEYNEQFF
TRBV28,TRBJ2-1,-,CASSLEAGRYNEQFF
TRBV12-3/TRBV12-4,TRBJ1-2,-,CASSHTRLGGYTF
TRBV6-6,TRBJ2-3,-,CASSYSVEVSGTTDTQYF
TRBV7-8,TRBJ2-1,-,CASSLTASYNERFF
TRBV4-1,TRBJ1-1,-,CASSKVQGDTEAFF
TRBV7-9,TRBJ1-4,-,CASSSPDREKEKLFF
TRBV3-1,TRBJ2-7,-,CASSPGQGGYEQYF
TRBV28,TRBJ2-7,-,CASSLGLAPYEQYF
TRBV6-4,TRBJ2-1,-,CASSDGQGADEQFF
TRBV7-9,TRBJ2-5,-,CASSLEPGHKETQYF
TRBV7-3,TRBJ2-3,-,CASSQTTSRTDTQYF
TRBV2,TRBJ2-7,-,CASSGQSSYEQYF
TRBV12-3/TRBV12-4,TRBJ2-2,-,CASSEGTGELFF
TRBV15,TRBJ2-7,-,CATRSGGVVEQYF
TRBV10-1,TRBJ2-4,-,CARTTRDLAKNIQYF
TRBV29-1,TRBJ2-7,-,CSVEDRGYEQYF
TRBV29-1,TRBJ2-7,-,CSVTRSLSYEQYF
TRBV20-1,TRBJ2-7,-,CSAREGSRGPETPNYEQYF
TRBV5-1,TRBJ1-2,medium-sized,CASSYRETEYTF